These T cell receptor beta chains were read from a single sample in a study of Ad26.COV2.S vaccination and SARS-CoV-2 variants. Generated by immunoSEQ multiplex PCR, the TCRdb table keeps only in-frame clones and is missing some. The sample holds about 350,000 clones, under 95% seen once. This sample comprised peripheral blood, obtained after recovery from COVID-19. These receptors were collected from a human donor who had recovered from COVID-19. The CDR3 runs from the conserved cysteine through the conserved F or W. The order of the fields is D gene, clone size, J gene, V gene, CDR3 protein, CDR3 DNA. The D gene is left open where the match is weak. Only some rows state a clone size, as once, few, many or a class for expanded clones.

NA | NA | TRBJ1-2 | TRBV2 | CASMAGFGYTF | TGTGCCAGCATGGCGGGGTTTGGCTACACCTTC
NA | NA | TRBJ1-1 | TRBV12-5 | CASGSTGSSNTEAFF | TGTGCTAGTGGTTCCACGGGCAGCTCGAACACTGAAGCTTTCTTT
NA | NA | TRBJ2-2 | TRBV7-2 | CASSLEVPGELFF | TGTGCCAGCAGCTTAGAGGTTCCCGGGGAGCTGTTTTTT
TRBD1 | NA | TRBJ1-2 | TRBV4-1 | CASSQARRQQGRGYGYTF | TGCGCCAGCAGCCAAGCCCGAAGACAACAGGGGCGGGGGTATGGCTACACCTTC
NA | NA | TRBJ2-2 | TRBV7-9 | CASSLNRLQGTGELFF | TGTGCCAGCAGCTTAAATCGTTTACAGGGCACCGGGGAGCTGTTTTTT
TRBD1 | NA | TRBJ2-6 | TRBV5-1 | CASSPRQGISSGANVLTF | TGCGCCAGCAGCCCTCGACAGGGAATCAGCTCTGGGGCCAACGTCCTGACTTTC
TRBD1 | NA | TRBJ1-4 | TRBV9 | CASSAGQDNEKLFF | TGTGCCAGCAGCGCTGGACAGGACAATGAAAAACTGTTTTTT
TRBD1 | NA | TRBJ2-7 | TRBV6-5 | CASSYRDRGYEQYF | TGTGCCAGCAGTTACAGGGACAGGGGCTACGAGCAGTACTTC
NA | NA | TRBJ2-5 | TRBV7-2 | CASSPGVGGAIKETQYF | TGTGCCAGCAGCCCGGGGGTAGGGGGGGCGATAAAAGAGACCCAGTACTTC
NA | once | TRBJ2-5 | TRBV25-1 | CASRVVGKETQYF | TGTGCCAGCAGGGTGGTGGGGAAAGAGACCCAGTACTTC
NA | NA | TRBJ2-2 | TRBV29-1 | CSVDRNTGELFF | TGCAGCGTTGATCGGAACACCGGGGAGCTGTTTTTT
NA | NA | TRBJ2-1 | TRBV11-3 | CASSLIGGSEQFF | TGTGCCAGCAGCTTGATAGGGGGGAGTGAGCAGTTCTTC
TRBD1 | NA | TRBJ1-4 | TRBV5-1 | CASSSGQGTNEKLFF | TGCGCCAGCAGCTCGGGACAGGGGACTAATGAAAAACTGTTTTTT
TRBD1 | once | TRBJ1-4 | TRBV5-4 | CASSVDAGTGGEKLFF | TGTGCCAGCAGCGTAGACGCCGGGACAGGGGGCGAAAAACTGTTTTTT
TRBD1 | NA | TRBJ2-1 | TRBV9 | CASSHGQADEQFF | TGTGCCAGCAGCCATGGACAGGCGGATGAGCAGTTCTTC
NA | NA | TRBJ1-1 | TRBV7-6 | CASSNTRREAFF | TGTGCCAGCAGCAATACCCGTCGAGAAGCTTTCTTT
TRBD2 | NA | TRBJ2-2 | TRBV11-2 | CASSLMAGANTGELFF | TGTGCCAGCAGCTTGATGGCGGGGGCGAACACCGGGGAGCTGTTTTTT
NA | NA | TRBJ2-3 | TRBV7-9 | CASSAPGTPDPDTQYF | TGTGCCAGCAGCGCCCCCGGGACACCGGACCCAGATACGCAGTATTTT
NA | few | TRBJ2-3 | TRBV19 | CASSTPGQLTDTQYF | TGTGCCAGTAGTACCCCGGGCCAACTCACAGATACGCAGTATTTT
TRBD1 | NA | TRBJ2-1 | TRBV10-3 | CAISVPGQGTNEQFF | TGTGCCATCAGTGTGCCGGGACAGGGCACCAATGAGCAGTTCTTC
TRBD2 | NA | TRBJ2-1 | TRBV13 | CASSLTLAGYNEQFF | TGTGCCAGCAGCTTAACACTAGCGGGCTACAATGAGCAGTTCTTC
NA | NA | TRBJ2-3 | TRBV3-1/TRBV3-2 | CASSQAGPDTQYF | TGTGCCAGCAGCCAAGCAGGTCCGGATACGCAGTATTTT
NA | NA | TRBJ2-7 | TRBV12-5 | CASGTKQGSEQYF | TGTGCTAGTGGTACGAAACAGGGATCCGAGCAGTACTTC
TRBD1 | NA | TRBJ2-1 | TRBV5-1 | CASSGQGGEQFF | TGCGCCAGCAGCGGACAGGGAGGTGAGCAGTTCTTC
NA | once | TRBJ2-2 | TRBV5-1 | CASSSRIGAGELFF | TGCGCCAGCAGCTCCAGAATCGGGGCCGGGGAGCTGTTTTTT
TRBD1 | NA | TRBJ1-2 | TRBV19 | CASSELGQPYGYTF | TGTGCCAGTAGTGAGTTGGGACAGCCCTATGGCTACACCTTC
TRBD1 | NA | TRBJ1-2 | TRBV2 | CASSLRTGGPDGYTF | TGTGCCAGCAGCCTCCGGACAGGGGGACCGGATGGCTACACCTTC
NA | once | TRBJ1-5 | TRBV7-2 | CASSLTANQPQHF | TGTGCCAGCAGCTTGACAGCCAATCAGCCCCAGCATTTT
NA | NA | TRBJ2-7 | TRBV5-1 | CASSSPGDSYEQYF | TGCGCCAGCAGCTCCCCCGGGGATTCCTACGAGCAGTACTTC
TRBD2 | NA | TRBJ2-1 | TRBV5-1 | CASAGLAGGINEQFF | TGCGCCAGCGCCGGGCTAGCGGGGGGGATCAATGAGCAGTTCTTC
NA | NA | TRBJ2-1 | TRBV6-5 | CASRHLWEQFF | TGTGCCAGCAGGCACCTTTGGGAGCAGTTCTTC
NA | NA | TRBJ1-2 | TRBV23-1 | CARPYYLVLGGYTF | TGCGCCAGACCTTACTATCTGGTCTTGGGGGGCTACACCTTC
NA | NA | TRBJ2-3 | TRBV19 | CASSIAKGPTDTQYF | TGTGCCAGTAGTATAGCTAAGGGGCCCACAGATACGCAGTATTTT
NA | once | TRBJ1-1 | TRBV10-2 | CASRETENTEAFF | TGCGCCAGCAGGGAGACAGAAAACACTGAAGCTTTCTTT
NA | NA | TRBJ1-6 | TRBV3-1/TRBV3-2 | CASSPGLNNSPLHF | TGTGCCAGCAGCCCAGGACTGAATAATTCACCCCTCCACTTT
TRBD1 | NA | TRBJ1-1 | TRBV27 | CASSLSGTGWMAFF | TGTGCCAGCAGTTTATCGGGGACAGGGTGGATGGCTTTCTTT
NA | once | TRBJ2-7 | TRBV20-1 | CSASRVPAYEQYF | TGCAGTGCTAGTCGCGTCCCTGCCTACGAGCAGTACTTC
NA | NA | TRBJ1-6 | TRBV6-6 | CASSRSLRVPLHF | TGTGCCAGCAGTCGATCCTTACGGGTACCCCTCCACTTT
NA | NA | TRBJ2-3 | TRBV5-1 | CASSSRAGGADTQYF | TGCGCCAGCAGCTCCCGTGCCGGCGGGGCAGATACGCAGTATTTT
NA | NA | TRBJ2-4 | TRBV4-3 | CASSQDPAGSAKNIQYF | TGCGCCAGCAGCCAAGATCCGGCAGGGTCGGCCAAAAACATTCAGTACTTC
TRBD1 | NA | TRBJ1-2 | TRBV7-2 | CASSVQGGDGYTF | TGTGCCAGCAGCGTACAGGGGGGGGATGGCTACACCTTC
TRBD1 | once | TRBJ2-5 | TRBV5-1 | CASSSTPGQGETQYF | TGCGCCAGCAGCTCGACCCCGGGACAGGGGGAGACCCAGTACTTC
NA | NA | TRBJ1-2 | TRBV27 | CASSSGLGHSPFF | TGTGCCAGCAGTTCCGGCCTGGGGCACTCGCCGTTTTTC
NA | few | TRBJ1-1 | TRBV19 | CASRDPNTEAFF | TGTGCCAGTAGAGACCCGAACACTGAAGCTTTCTTT
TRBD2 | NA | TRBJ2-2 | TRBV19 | CASTRGGDTGELFF | TGTGCCAGTACGCGGGGGGGCGACACCGGGGAGCTGTTTTTT
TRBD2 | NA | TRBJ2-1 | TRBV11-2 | CASSWYSGGAVNEQFF | TGTGCCAGCAGCTGGTACAGCGGGGGGGCGGTCAATGAGCAGTTCTTC